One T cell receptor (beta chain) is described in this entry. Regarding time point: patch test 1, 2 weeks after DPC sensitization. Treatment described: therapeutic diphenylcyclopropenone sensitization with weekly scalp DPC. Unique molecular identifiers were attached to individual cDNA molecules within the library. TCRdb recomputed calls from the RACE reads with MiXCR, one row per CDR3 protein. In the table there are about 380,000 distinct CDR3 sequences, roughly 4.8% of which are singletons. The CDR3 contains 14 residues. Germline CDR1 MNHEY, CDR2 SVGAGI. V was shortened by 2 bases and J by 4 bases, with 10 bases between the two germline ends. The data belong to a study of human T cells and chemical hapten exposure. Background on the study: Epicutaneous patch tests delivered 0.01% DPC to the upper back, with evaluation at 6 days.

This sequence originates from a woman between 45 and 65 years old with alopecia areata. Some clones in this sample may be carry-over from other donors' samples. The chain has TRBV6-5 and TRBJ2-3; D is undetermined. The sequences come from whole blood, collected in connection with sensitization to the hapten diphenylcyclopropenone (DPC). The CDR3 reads CASSYHDAPDTQYF. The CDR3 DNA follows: TGTGCCAGCAGTTACCACGACGCACCAGATACGCAGTATTTT.